The entry below describes one T cell receptor beta chain. The count of this clone is one. This receptor's antigen is unknown. No much larger clonotype is one base removed from it; base qualities were not supplied. Patients with a history of autoimmune disease or receiving systemic immunosuppression were excluded from the trial. Peripheral blood for TCR sequencing was collected from all dose cohorts at baseline, on cycle 4 day 1, and on cycle 7 day 1. Samples came from an open-label, multicenter, first-in-human phase I dose-escalation trial of ivuxolimab. Adults with locally advanced or metastatic melanoma, renal cell, hepatocellular, or head and neck squamous cell carcinoma were enrolled in the trial. Before TCR sequencing, CD4+ T cells and CD8+ T cells were sorted from peripheral blood as separate populations. Looking up the germline V gene yields CDR1 SGHDN and CDR2 FVKESK. The germline ends are 13 bases apart after V is trimmed by 1 base and J by 9 bases. The CDR3 runs 14 amino acids, cysteine and phenylalanine included. Solely the CDR3 DNA is kept, with 42 bases framed from the first base.

This sample stems from a study of OX40 agonist ivuxolimab in advanced cancers. In terms of the full investigation: Ivuxolimab was an agonistic, fully human IgG2 monoclonal antibody directed against OX40 (CD134), a costimulatory receptor. Intravenous ivuxolimab was administered to patients every 2 weeks at six dose levels: 0.01, 0.1, 0.3, 1.5, 3 and 10 mg/kg. Of the roughly 51 patients in dose escalation, some 19 had hepatocellular carcinoma, roughly 15 had melanoma, 9 had renal cell carcinoma and 9 had head and neck cancer. The dose-escalation cohort was over 70% male with a mean age of roughly 60 years, ranging from about 20 to 80. Prior anti-PD-1, anti-PD-L1 or anti-CTLA-4 therapy was permitted, and checkpoint inhibitors had been received by 40% to 50% of dose-escalation patients. Three dose-escalation patients achieved partial responses, one with hepatocellular carcinoma and two with cutaneous melanoma. Peripheral TCRbeta sequencing aimed to test whether ivuxolimab altered TCR sequence diversity and caused clonal T-cell expansion. The monotherapy dose-escalation portion (N ≈ 57 patients) of the phase I ivuxolimab trial is reported in the paper.

Genomic DNA was extracted from sorted cells for sequencing of the TCRbeta CDR3 region. TCRbeta CDR3 regions were sequenced using the immunoSEQ Assay. TCRdb re-hosts the immuneACCESS table, in-frame sequences only. Its copies lack some clones; in the studies checked, an unresolved V gene accounts for under half of them, and the cause for the rest is not known. The table for this sample lists about 68,000 clones; roughly 88% of them were counted only once. Jointly, the top ten make up about 0.9% of the sample. The full study reports these points: On average, CD8+ T cells showed more expanded clones than CD4+ T cells after ivuxolimab. The antigen specificity of the clonally expanded peripheral T cells was not determined. Low levels of normalized T-cell clonal expansion were also seen in some patients who did not respond. Partial responders in the 0.1-3.0 mg/kg groups had among the lowest normalized peripheral clonal expansion, especially among CD8+ T cells. At doses of 0.1 to 3.0 mg/kg, clonal expansion of both CD4+ and CD8+ blood T cells was observed from baseline to week 6.

This specimen was CD4+ or CD8+ T cells sorted from blood, taken in a trial of the OX40 agonist ivuxolimab. This TCR was sampled from an adult with an advanced solid tumor such as melanoma, head and neck, liver or kidney cancer. The rearrangement combines TRBV14 with TRBJ2-1, and perhaps TRBD2 as D gene, on 6 matching bases. This receptor has the CDR3 CASSQVRGRTEQFF. The DNA sequence follows: TGTGCCAGCAGCCAAGTGAGAGGGAGGACTGAGCAGTTCTTC.